Following are 22 T cell receptor beta chains from one sample sequenced in a study of response to subunit inactivated influenza vaccine. TCRdb re-derived calls from the RT-PCR reads in MiXCR, one entry per CDR3 protein. The table shows around 150,000 distinct CDR3 sequences, with under 13% occurring only once. Sequenced here: non-naive T cells sorted from PBMCs, sampled roughly 46 days after vaccination. These receptors all come from a man aged 45 to 65 who received an inactivated influenza vaccine.

A few counts support this clonotype. The chain joins TRBV12-3 or TRBV12-4 to TRBJ1-6, with a possible D match to TRBD1 (5 bases). Trimming stripped 5 bases from V and 8 bases from J, with 16 bases between. The CDR3 runs 15 residues. The DNA for the CDR3 is TGTGCCAGCAGTGGGGGGACGGACCGATATTCACCCCTCCACTTT. Amino acid sequence: CASSGGTDRYSPLHF.

This clonotype was observed at least ten times. V and J are TRBV20-1 and TRBJ2-3; TRBD2 matches 11 bases. The CDR3 totals 16 residues. The V gene end was trimmed by 0 bases and the J gene end by 1 base; junction bases not matched to a gene: 3. Germline values: CDR1 DFQATT, CDR2 SNEGSKA (reference sequence). CDR3 region: CSARDWTSGRTDTQYF. The CDR3 bases are TGCAGTGCTAGAGATTGGACTAGCGGGCGCACAGATACGCAGTATTTT.

The rearrangement joins TRBV6-2 or TRBV6-3 to TRBJ1-2, with D unclear. CDR1 and CDR2 (germline): MNHEY, SVGEGT. With 7 bases removed from V and 4 bases from J, the gap between germline ends came to 10 bases. This CDR3 comprises 12 residues. This CDR3 reads CASNARTYGYTF. CDR3 bases: TGTGCCAGCAACGCCAGGACCTATGGCTACACCTTC.

The genes are TRBV5-1 and TRBJ1-1; D is uncertain. There are 13 residues in the CDR3. V was trimmed by 3 bases and J by 1 base, leaving 7 bases between them. CDR1 SGHRS and CDR2 YFSETQ come from the germline V gene. Here the CDR3 reads CASSWDPNTEAFF. The CDR3 nucleotides are TGCGCCAGCAGCTGGGATCCGAACACTGAAGCTTTCTTT.

This clonotype was seen a handful of times. The rearrangement joins TRBV28 to TRBJ2-1; TRBD2 matches 8 bases. The CDR3 totals 15 residues. V was clipped by 7 bases and J by 8 bases; unmatched bases: 13. The germline V gene encodes CDR1 MDHEN and CDR2 SYDVKM. The CDR3 reads CASNKPGLGVHEQFF. In DNA, the CDR3 is TGTGCCAGCAATAAACCGGGACTAGGTGTGCATGAGCAGTTCTTC.

The chain recombines TRBV18 with TRBJ2-1; the D gene is possibly TRBD1 (6 bases). The length of the CDR3 is 18 residues. From germline, CDR1 is KGHSH and CDR2 LQKENI. Trimming removed 4 bases at V and 0 bases at J, with 19 bases between. CDR3 amino acids: CASSRQAQLQLSYNEQFF. For the CDR3, the DNA is TGTGCCAGCTCACGACAGGCGCAGTTACAACTCTCCTACAATGAGCAGTTCTTC.

Many counts were recorded for this clonotype. The chain uses TRBV29-1 and TRBJ1-2; D possibly corresponds to TRBD1 (5 bases). Trimming took 6 bases from V and 7 from J, leaving 18 bases between them. This CDR3 has 13 residues. CDR1 and CDR2 (germline): SQVTM, ANQGSEA. CDR3 sequence reads: CSVSSSRVLGYTF. The CDR3 DNA reads as TGCAGCGTCTCTTCATCCAGGGTCCTTGGCTACACCTTC.

This clonotype appeared a few times. This chain links TRBV4-2 with TRBJ1-1; D is undetermined. Germline V CDR1 and CDR2: LGHNA, YNFKEQ. Trimming shortened V by 0 bases and J by 0 bases, and 11 bases separated the two germline ends. This CDR3 region has 16 residues. The CDR3 DNA reads TGTGCCAGCAGCCAAGATCCGGGCAGCTTGAACACTGAAGCTTTCTTT. Translation gives CASSQDPGSLNTEAFF.

V and J are TRBV3-1 and TRBJ2-2; 8 nucleotides line up with TRBD1. The germline V gene encodes CDR1 LGHDT and CDR2 YNNKEL (reference sequence). The CDR3 contains 15 residues. J gave up 3 bases and V 6 bases, and 6 bases lay outside the gene matches. As DNA, the CDR3 is TGTGCCAGCAGGAAGACAGGGGCCTACACCGGGGAGCTGTTTTTT. Translation: CASRKTGAYTGELFF.

In this sample, this clonotype turned up many times. The chain uses TRBV5-1 and TRBJ2-1, with D perhaps matching TRBD2 (5 bases). Germline V gene lookup returns CDR1 SGHRS and CDR2 YFSETQ. The germline V and J ends were trimmed by 3 bases and 8 bases, with 21 bases remaining between them. This CDR3 has 16 amino acids. This CDR3 is CASSSPTETPGDEQFF. As DNA, the CDR3 is TGCGCCAGCAGCTCGCCAACTGAAACCCCCGGGGATGAGCAGTTCTTC.

This chain links TRBV19 with TRBJ1-1; the D is unclear. There are 15 residues in the CDR3. Trimming shortened V by 9 bases and J by 2 bases, and 19 bases separated the two germline ends. The germline V gene has CDR1 LNHDA and CDR2 SQIVND (reference sequence). CDR3 sequence (DNA): TGTGCCAGCAGCTGGGGTTTGGGAATCAACACTGAAGCTTTCTTT. Its protein is CASSWGLGINTEAFF.

This rearrangement joins TRBV19 to TRBJ2-2; no definite D call. The CDR3 sequence is 12 residues long. CDR1 and CDR2 (germline): LNHDA, SQIVND (reference sequence). V shed 6 bases and J shed 7 bases, with 9 bases lying between them. The DNA of the CDR3 is TGTGCCAGTAGCAGATCGGACGGGGAGCTGTTTTTT. It translates to CASSRSDGELFF.

This clonotype was observed a few times. This sequence joins TRBV5-1 and TRBJ2-7, with D maybe TRBD1 (6 bases). The CDR3 has 14 amino acids. The germline CDR1 and CDR2 sequences are SGHRS and YFSETQ. The germline V and J ends were trimmed by 5 bases and 1 base, with 13 bases remaining between them. CDR3 amino acids: CASRPGQNSYEQYF. In nucleotides, the CDR3 is TGCGCCAGCAGGCCCGGACAGAATTCCTACGAGCAGTACTTC.

The gene calls are TRBV28 and TRBJ1-5; D unclear. Trimming shortened V by 3 bases and J by 3 bases, and 12 bases separated the two germline ends. Germline-derived CDR1 and CDR2 are MDHEN and SYDVKM. This CDR3 is 15 amino acids long. The CDR3 loop reads CASSFGRGSNQPQHF. The CDR3 region has the DNA TGTGCCAGCAGTTTTGGCCGAGGGTCCAATCAGCCCCAGCATTTT.

This clonotype was picked up a small number of times. The genes are TRBV6-2 or TRBV6-3 and TRBJ2-3; TRBD2 aligns across 8 bases. The CDR3 consists of 16 residues. The ends lost 5 bases at V and 4 bases at J; junction bases unmatched: 11. The germline gives CDR1 MNHEY, CDR2 SVGEGT. The CDR3 nucleotides are TGTGCCAGCAGTCCCCTGACGGGGGGGGGGTCAGATACGCAGTATTTT. It codes for CASSPLTGGGSDTQYF.

At least ten counts were recorded for this clonotype. CDR3 region: CASSTKSNQPQHF. The CDR3 DNA reads as TGTGCCAGCAGCACTAAGAGCAATCAGCCCCAGCATTTT. The chain combines TRBV7-2 with TRBJ1-5; D is unclear. CDR1 is SGHTA, CDR2 FQGNSA, per germline. The CDR3 totals 13 residues. V was clipped by 5 bases and J by 1 base, with 6 bases between them.

A word on this clonotype: This could be a read error, since a much larger clone is one nucleotide away. This chain joins TRBV20-1 and TRBJ2-3, with 10 bases lining up with TRBD2. The length of the CDR3 is 17 residues. Germline V gene lookup returns CDR1 DFQATT and CDR2 SNEGSKA (reference sequence). The trim removed 6 bases at V and 3 bases at J, leaving 15 bases unmatched. The CDR3 loop reads CSASKAGGNLITDTQYF. The DNA for the CDR3 is TGCAGTGCCTCCAAAGCGGGAGGGAATTTGATTACAGATACGCAGTATTTT.

J is TRBJ2-7 and V is TRBV19; D tentatively reads TRBD1 or TRBD2 (5 bases each). CDR1 is LNHDA, CDR2 SQIVND, per germline (reference sequence). The CDR3 has 15 residues. V was pared by 5 bases and J by 3 bases, with 17 bases between. The CDR3 loop is CASSPSSGPDYEQYF. DNA of the CDR3: TGTGCCAGTAGTCCCTCCTCGGGACCGGACTACGAGCAGTACTTC.

This clonotype has more than one count but fewer than ten. A junction boundary mismatches the germline segment, possibly from a read error. V gene TRBV28 combines with J gene TRBJ2-7, with 7 bases lining up with TRBD2. Germline-derived CDR1 and CDR2 are MDHEN and SYDVKM. The CDR3 sequence is 13 residues long. The DNA for the CDR3 is TGTGCGAGCAACGGGAGGCTGGCCTACGAGCAGTACTTC. It translates to CASNGRLAYEQYF. The full variable domain, its missing parts supplied by reference TRBV28 and TRBJ2-7, is DVKVTQSSRYLVKRTGEKVFLECVQDMDHENMFWYRQDPGLGLRLIYFSYDVKMKEKGDIPEGYSVSREKKERFSLILESASTNQTSMYLCASNGRLAYEQYFGPGTRLTVT.

J is TRBJ2-1 and V is TRBV5-1, with 16 positions matching TRBD2. V was pared by 3 bases and J by 7 bases, with 7 bases of the junction left unmatched. The CDR3 consists of 17 residues. Germline V gene sequence: CDR1 SGHRS, CDR2 YFSETQ. CDR3 sequence: CASSWGTSGGAQNEQFF. The CDR3 DNA reads as TGCGCCAGCAGCTGGGGGACTAGCGGGGGGGCCCAAAATGAGCAGTTCTTC.

This clonotype was detected many times. J is TRBJ2-5 and V is TRBV3-1; the D is unclear. V lost 2 bases, J lost 4 bases, and 5 bases lay in between. The germline gives CDR1 LGHDT, CDR2 YNNKEL (reference sequence). This CDR3 is built from 12 residues. The CDR3 sequence is CASSQIIETQYF. As DNA, the CDR3 is TGTGCCAGCAGCCAAATTATAGAGACCCAGTACTTC.

This clonotype was found a few times. V usage is TRBV6-2 or TRBV6-3 and J usage is TRBJ2-7, with 8 nucleotides matching TRBD1. The CDR3 sequence is 14 residues long. Germline trimming cut 3 bases from V and 5 bases from J; bases unmatched to any gene: 6. CDR1 is MNHEY, CDR2 SVGEGT, per germline. CDR3 protein: CASSYWTGRDEQYF. The CDR3 coding sequence is TGTGCCAGCAGTTATTGGACAGGGCGTGACGAGCAGTACTTC.